The subject of this entry is one T cell receptor beta chain. What it binds is not known. This table comes from immunoSEQ multiplex PCR, and its TCRdb copy is limited to in-frame clones, with some not included. The sample records under 95,000 clones, roughly 89% being singletons. The data originate from a study of OX40 agonist ivuxolimab in advanced cancers. Background on the study: Patient treatment consisted of intravenous ivuxolimab administration every 2 weeks at 0.01 to 10 mg/kg.

Study results and caveats: A proportion of nonresponders additionally exhibited low normalized T-cell clonal expansion.

The germline CDR1 and CDR2 sequences are ENHRY and SYGVKD. V lost 2 bases and J 6 bases, leaving 11 bases between the germline ends. The CDR3 runs 13 residues. V and J are TRBV10-3 and TRBJ2-7, with D hard to call. The origin of this receptor is an adult with an advanced solid tumor such as melanoma, head and neck, liver or kidney cancer. The sample was CD4+ or CD8+ T cells sorted from blood, taken in a trial of the OX40 agonist ivuxolimab. CDR3 DNA: TGTGCCATCAGTGAGCCGACGGCAGCCGAGCAGTACTTC. Its translation: CAISEPTAAEQYF.